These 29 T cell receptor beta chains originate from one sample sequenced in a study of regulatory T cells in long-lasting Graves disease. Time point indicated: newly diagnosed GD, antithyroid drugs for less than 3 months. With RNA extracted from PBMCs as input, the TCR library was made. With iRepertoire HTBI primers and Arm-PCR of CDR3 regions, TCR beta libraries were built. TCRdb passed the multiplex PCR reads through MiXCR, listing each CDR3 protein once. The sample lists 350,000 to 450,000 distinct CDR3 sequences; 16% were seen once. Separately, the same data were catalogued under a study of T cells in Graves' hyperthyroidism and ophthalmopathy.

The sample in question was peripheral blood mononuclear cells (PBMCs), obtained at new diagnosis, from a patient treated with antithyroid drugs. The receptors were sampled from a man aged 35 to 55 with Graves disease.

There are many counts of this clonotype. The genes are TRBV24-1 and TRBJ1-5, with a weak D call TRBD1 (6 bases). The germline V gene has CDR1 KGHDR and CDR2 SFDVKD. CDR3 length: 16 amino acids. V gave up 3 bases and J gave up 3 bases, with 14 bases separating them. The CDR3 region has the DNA TGTGCCACCAGTGATGGCGGGACATACAACAATCAGCCCCAGCATTTT. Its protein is CATSDGGTYNNQPQHF.

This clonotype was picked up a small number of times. The CDR3: CASSRGQEQEAFF. Written as DNA, the CDR3 is TGCGCCAGCAGCAGGGGACAGGAACAGGAAGCTTTCTTT. This rearrangement joins TRBV5-1 to TRBJ1-1; 8 bases agree with TRBD1. CDR1 SGHRS and CDR2 YFSETQ come from the germline V gene. The J segment lost 8 bases and the V segment lost 4 bases, leaving 7 bases of the junction unmatched. The CDR3 is 13 amino acids.

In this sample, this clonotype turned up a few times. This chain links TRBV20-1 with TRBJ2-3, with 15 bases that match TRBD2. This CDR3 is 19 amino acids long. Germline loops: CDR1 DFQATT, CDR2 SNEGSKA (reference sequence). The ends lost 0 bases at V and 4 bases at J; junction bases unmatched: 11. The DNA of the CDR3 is TGCAGTGCTAGAGACCCGGGACTAGCGGGGGGAAATGTTGCAGATACGCAGTATTTT. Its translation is CSARDPGLAGGNVADTQYF.

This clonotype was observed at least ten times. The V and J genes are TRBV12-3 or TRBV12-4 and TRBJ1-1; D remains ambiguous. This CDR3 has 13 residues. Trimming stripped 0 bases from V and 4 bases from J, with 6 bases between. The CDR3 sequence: CASSLAGGTEAFF. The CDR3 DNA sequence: TGTGCCAGCAGTTTAGCCGGAGGCACTGAAGCTTTCTTT.

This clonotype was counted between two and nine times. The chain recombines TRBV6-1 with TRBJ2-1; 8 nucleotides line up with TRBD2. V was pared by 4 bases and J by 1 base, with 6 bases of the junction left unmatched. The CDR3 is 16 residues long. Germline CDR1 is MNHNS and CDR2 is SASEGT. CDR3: CASSGSGGPSYNEQFF. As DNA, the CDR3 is TGTGCCAGCAGTGGAAGCGGGGGACCATCCTACAATGAGCAGTTCTTC.

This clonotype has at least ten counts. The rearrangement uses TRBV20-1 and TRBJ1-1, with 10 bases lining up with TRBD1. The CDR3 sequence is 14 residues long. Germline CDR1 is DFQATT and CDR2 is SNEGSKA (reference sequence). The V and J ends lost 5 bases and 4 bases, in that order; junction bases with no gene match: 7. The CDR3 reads CSAPRQGAFTEAFF. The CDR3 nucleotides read TGCAGTGCTCCAAGACAGGGGGCGTTCACTGAAGCTTTCTTT.

CDR3 sequence: CAILGQGDTGELFF. The CDR3 nucleotides are TGTGCCATCCTAGGACAGGGGGACACCGGGGAGCTGTTTTTT. The chain carries TRBV28 and TRBJ2-2; TRBD1 agrees at 10 bases. The CDR3 is 14 amino acids. Germline V gives CDR1 MDHEN, CDR2 SYDVKM. V dropped 10 bases and J dropped 3; count of bases not matched to a gene: 5.

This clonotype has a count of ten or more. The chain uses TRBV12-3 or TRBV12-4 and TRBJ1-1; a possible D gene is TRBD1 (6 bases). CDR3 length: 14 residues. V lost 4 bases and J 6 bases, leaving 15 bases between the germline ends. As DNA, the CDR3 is TGTGCCAGCAGTTCTGGACAGCCCCTAGCTGAAGCTTTCTTT. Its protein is CASSSGQPLAEAFF.

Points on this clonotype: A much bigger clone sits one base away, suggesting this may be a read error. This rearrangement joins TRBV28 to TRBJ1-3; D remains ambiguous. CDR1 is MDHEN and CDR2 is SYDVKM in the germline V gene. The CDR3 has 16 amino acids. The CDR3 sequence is CASSLPGLSSGNTMYF. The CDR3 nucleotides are TGTGCCAGCAGTTTGCCCGGACTGAGCTCTGGAAACACCATGTATTTT.

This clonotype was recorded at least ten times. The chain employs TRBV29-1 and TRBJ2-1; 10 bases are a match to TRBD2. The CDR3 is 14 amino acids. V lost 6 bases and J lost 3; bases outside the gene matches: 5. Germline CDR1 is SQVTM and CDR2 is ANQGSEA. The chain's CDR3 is CSVSGGAVYNEQFF. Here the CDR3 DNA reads TGCAGCGTGAGCGGGGGGGCCGTCTACAATGAGCAGTTCTTC.

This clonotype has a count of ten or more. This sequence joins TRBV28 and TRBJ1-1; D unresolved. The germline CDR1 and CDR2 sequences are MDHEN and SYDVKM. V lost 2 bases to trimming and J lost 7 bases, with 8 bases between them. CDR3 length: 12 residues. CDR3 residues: CASSLPPREAFF. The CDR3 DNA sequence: TGTGCCAGCAGTTTACCCCCCCGTGAAGCTTTCTTT.

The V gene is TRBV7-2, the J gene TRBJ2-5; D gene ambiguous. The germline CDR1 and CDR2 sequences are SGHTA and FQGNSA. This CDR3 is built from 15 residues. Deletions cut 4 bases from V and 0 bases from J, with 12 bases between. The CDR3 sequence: CASSSPGTYQETQYF. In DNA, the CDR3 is TGTGCCAGCAGCTCCCCCGGAACGTACCAAGAGACCCAGTACTTC.

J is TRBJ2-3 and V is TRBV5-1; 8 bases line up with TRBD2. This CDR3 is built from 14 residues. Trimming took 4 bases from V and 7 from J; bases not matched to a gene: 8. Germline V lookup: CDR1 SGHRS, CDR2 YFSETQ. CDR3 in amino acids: CASSPGGAPNTQYF. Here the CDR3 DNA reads TGCGCCAGCAGCCCGGGGGGGGCCCCGAATACGCAGTATTTT.

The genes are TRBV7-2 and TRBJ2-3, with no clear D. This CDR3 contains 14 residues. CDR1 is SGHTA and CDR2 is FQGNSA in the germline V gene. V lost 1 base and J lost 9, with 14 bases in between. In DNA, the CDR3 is TGTGCCAGCAGCTTAGAGAGACCCCCGGACACGCAGTATTTT. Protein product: CASSLERPPDTQYF.

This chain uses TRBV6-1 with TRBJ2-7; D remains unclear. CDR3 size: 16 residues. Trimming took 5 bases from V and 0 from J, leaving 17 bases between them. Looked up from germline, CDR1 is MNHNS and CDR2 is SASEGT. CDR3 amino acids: CASSPKRLTHSYEQYF. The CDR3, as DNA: TGTGCCAGCAGTCCGAAGAGGCTGACACACTCCTACGAGCAGTACTTC.

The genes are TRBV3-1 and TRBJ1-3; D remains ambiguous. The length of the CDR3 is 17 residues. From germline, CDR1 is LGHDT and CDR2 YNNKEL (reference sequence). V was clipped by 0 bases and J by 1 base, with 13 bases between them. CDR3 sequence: CASSQDSAAVSGNTIYF. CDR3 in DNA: TGTGCCAGCAGCCAAGATAGCGCCGCGGTATCTGGAAACACCATATATTTT.

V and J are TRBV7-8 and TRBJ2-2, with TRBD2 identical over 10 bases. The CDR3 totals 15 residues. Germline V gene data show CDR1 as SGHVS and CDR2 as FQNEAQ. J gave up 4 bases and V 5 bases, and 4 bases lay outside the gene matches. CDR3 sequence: CASSSLAGATGELFF. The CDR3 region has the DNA TGTGCCAGCAGCAGTCTAGCGGGAGCCACCGGGGAGCTGTTTTTT.

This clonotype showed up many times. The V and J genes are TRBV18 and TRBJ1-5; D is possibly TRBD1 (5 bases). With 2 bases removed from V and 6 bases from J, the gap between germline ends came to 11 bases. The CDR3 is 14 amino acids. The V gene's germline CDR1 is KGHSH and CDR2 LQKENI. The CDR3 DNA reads TGTGCCAGCTCACCAAATAAAGGGGTTCAGCCCCAGCATTTT. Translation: CASSPNKGVQPQHF.

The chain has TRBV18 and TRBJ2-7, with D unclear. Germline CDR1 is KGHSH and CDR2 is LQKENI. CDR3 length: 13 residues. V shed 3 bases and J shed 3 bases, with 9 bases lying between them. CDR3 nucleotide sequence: TGTGCCAGCTCACCCAACAGCGACTACGAGCAGTACTTC. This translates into CASSPNSDYEQYF. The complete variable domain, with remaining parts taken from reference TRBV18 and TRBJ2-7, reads NAGVMQNPRHLVRRRGQEARLRCSPMKGHSHVYWYRQLPEEGLKFMVYLQKENIIDESGMPKERFSAEFPKEGPSILRIQQVVRGDSAAYFCASSPNSDYEQYFGPGTRLTVT.

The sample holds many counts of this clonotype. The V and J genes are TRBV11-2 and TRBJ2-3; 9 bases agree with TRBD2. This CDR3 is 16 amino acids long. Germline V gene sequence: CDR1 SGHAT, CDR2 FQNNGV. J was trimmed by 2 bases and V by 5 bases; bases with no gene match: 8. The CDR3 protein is CASSRSSGGFTDTQYF. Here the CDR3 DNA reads TGTGCCAGCAGCCGCTCCAGCGGGGGGTTCACAGATACGCAGTATTTT.

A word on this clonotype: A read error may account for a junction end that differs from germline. CDR3 sequence: CASSQRTSANF. CDR3 nucleotide sequence: TGTGCCAGCAGCCAGAGGACTAGCGCGAACTTC. The chain uses TRBV6-1 and TRBJ2-7; TRBD2 aligns across 9 bases. Germline V gene data show CDR1 as MNHNS and CDR2 as SASEGT. This CDR3 has 11 residues.

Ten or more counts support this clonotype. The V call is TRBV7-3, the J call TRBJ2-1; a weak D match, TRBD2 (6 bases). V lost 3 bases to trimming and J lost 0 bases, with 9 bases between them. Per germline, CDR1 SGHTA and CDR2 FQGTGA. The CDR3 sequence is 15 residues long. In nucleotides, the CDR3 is TGTGCCAGCAGCTTTAGCGGCGCCTCCTACAATGAGCAGTTCTTC. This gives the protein CASSFSGASYNEQFF.

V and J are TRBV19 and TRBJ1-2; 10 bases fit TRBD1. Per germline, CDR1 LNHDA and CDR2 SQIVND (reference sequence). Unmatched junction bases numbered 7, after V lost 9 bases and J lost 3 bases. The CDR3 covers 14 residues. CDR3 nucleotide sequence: TGTGCCAGCCAGGGCGGACAGGGGGACTATGGCTACACCTTC. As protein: CASQGGQGDYGYTF.

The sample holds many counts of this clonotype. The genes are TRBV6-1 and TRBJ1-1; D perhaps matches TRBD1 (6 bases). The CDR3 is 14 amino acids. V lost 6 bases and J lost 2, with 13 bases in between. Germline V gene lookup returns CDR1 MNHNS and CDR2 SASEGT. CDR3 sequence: CASSADRPNTEAFF. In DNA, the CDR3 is TGTGCCAGCAGCGCCGACAGGCCCAACACTGAAGCTTTCTTT.

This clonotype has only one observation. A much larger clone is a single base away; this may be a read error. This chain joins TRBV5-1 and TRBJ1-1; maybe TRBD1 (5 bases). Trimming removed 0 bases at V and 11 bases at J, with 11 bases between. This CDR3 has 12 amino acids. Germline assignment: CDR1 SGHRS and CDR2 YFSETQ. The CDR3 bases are TGCGCCAGCAGCTTGGCCGGGGGTGACGCTTTCTTT. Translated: CASSLAGGDAFF.

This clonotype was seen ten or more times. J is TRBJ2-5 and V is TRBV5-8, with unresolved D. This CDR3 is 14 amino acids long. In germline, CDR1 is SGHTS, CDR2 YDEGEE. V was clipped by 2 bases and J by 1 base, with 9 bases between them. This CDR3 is CASSLGNSQETQYF. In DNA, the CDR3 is TGTGCCAGCAGCTTAGGTAACAGCCAAGAGACCCAGTACTTC.

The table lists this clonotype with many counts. CDR3 sequence reads: CASSPRLAGGSETQYF. The CDR3 nucleotides are TGTGCCAGCAGCCCACGACTAGCGGGGGGGTCAGAGACCCAGTACTTC. The chain recombines TRBV3-1 with TRBJ2-5; 14 bases align to TRBD2. The CDR3 is 16 residues long. V was clipped by 4 bases and J by 4 bases; unmatched bases: 5. The germline V gene has CDR1 LGHDT and CDR2 YNNKEL (reference sequence).

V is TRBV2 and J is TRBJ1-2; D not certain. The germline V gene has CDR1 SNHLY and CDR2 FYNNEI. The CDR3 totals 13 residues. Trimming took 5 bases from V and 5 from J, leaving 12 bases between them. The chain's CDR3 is CASSPDNTYGYTF. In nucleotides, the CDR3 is TGTGCCAGCAGTCCAGACAACACTTATGGCTACACCTTC.

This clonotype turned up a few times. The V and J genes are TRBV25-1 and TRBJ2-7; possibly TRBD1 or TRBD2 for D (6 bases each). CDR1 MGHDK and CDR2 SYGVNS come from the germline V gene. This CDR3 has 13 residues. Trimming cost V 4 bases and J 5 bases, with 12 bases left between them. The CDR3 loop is CASSVPGAHEQYF. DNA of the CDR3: TGTGCCAGCAGTGTCCCGGGGGCCCACGAGCAGTACTTC.